This is a list of T cell receptor beta chains from one sample in a study of tumor-infiltrating lymphocytes in localized non-small cell lung cancer. Profiling relied on immunoSEQ multiplex PCR, and the TCRdb table lists in-frame clones only, not all of them. The sample includes under 20,000 clones, around three quarters of them seen just once. The sample was lung tumor tissue. Receptors originate from a human donor with non-small cell lung cancer. Both conserved end residues are part of each CDR3. The D gene is left open where the match is weak. Expanded clones are given a class, and other clones once, few, many or no size at all.

DNA	CDR3	V	D	size	J
TGTGCCAGTACCTCCCTGGCCAATAGCAATCAGCCCCAGCATTTT	CASTSLANSNQPQHF	TRBV19	NA	NA	TRBJ1-5
TGTGCCACCAGCAGAGATGGGGGCGCCGCCAAAAACATTCAGTACTTC	CATSRDGGAAKNIQYF	TRBV15	NA	NA	TRBJ2-4
TGTGCCAGCAGCTTAACTAGCGGGGTATTTTCCGAGCAGTACTTC	CASSLTSGVFSEQYF	TRBV7-8	TRBD2	NA	TRBJ2-7
TGTGCCAGCAGAGCGGGACTAGCGGGAGGGCCCTACGAGCAGTACTTC	CASRAGLAGGPYEQYF	TRBV28	TRBD2	NA	TRBJ2-7
TGTGCCAGCAGCCAAGTCAGCCTGAGCTCCTACGAGCAGTACTTC	CASSQVSLSSYEQYF	TRBV4-2	NA	NA	TRBJ2-7
TGTGCCAGCAGCGAGTGGGCAGGGGAAGGGGTGGGCTACACCTTC	CASSEWAGEGVGYTF	TRBV6-5	NA	once	TRBJ1-2
TGCGCCAGCAGCCTTCCACAGGTCCCATCCTACAATGAGCAGTTCTTC	CASSLPQVPSYNEQFF	TRBV5-1	NA	NA	TRBJ2-1
TGTGCCAGCAGCTTGGGACAGCCATACACTGAAGCTTTCTTT	CASSLGQPYTEAFF	TRBV5-6	NA	NA	TRBJ1-1
TGTGCCAGCAGACTGGGACAGGGGGCCAACGAGCAGTACTTC	CASRLGQGANEQYF	TRBV11-1	TRBD1	NA	TRBJ2-7
TGCGCCAGCAGCCAGAGACAGTTCTTTACCCTGAACACCGGGGAGCTGTTTTTT	CASSQRQFFTLNTGELFF	TRBV5-1	NA	NA	TRBJ2-2
TGTGCCAGCAGTTATGACAGGGGAAGGACTGAAGCTTTCTTT	CASSYDRGRTEAFF	TRBV6-5	TRBD1	NA	TRBJ1-1
TGCGCCAGCAGCCAAGATCCAGACTCTGGAAACACCATATATTTT	CASSQDPDSGNTIYF	TRBV4-3	NA	NA	TRBJ1-3
TGTGCCAGCAGTTTTAATGGAGGGCGCGAGCAGTACTTC	CASSFNGGREQYF	TRBV28	NA	few	TRBJ2-7